The 32 T cell receptor beta chains listed next were all sequenced from one sample in a study of blood T cell repertoires in COVID-19. Clones were read by immunoSEQ multiplex PCR, and TCRdb kept only the in-frame ones, dropping some. This table holds around 120,000 clones, 85% to 90% found once. The sample taken for sequencing was peripheral blood. These receptors originate from a man in his sixties or seventies who had recovered from COVID-19.

This clone has only a few counts. The V gene is TRBV28, the J gene TRBJ2-1; TRBD2 matches 8 bases. The CDR3 extends over 13 amino acids. V dropped 7 bases and J dropped 7; count of bases not matched to a gene: 6. From germline, CDR1 is MDHEN and CDR2 SYDVKM. CDR3 loop: CASISGRRNEQFF. CDR3 DNA sequence: TGTGCCAGCATAAGCGGGAGAAGGAATGAGCAGTTCTTC. The variable domain in full, completed from reference TRBV28 and TRBJ2-1, reads DVKVTQSSRYLVKRTGEKVFLECVQDMDHENMFWYRQDPGLGLRLIYFSYDVKMKEKGDIPEGYSVSREKKERFSLILESASTNQTSMYLCASISGRRNEQFFGPGTRLTVL.

The V call is TRBV19, the J call TRBJ1-2; TRBD1 might be the D (6 bases). Trimming removed 0 bases from V and 9 bases from J, with 11 bases in between. The CDR3 length is 13 residues. Germline CDR1 and CDR2: LNHDA and SQIVND (reference sequence). CDR3 sequence (DNA): TGTGCCAGTAGTATAGAGGGGCAGGGGAGCTACACCTTC. Protein: CASSIEGQGSYTF.

The rearrangement links TRBV14 to TRBJ2-1; 12 bases are a match to TRBD2. The junction had 4 bases not matched to a gene; V was cut back by 4 bases and J by 0 bases. The CDR3 totals 17 residues. Germline V lookup: CDR1 SGHDN, CDR2 FVKESK. The CDR3 sequence is CASSRLAGAGSYNEQFF. CDR3 sequence (DNA): TGTGCCAGCAGCCGACTAGCGGGAGCGGGCTCCTACAATGAGCAGTTCTTC.

The gene calls are TRBV5-1 and TRBJ1-2; 11 bases align to TRBD1. The CDR3 runs to 17 residues. J gave up 3 bases and V 2 bases, and 9 bases lay outside the gene matches. Germline V CDR1 and CDR2: SGHRS, YFSETQ. CDR3 sequence (DNA): TGCGCCAGCAGCTTCGGGACAGGGGGAAAGAACTACTATGGCTACACCTTC. This encodes CASSFGTGGKNYYGYTF.

This rearrangement joins TRBV7-9 to TRBJ2-7, with TRBD2 matching 10 bases. The V and J ends lost 2 bases and 3 bases, in that order; junction bases with no gene match: 4. Per germline, CDR1 SEHNR and CDR2 FQNEAQ (reference sequence). The CDR3 sequence is 15 residues long. CDR3: CASSLQRGGNYEQYF. The CDR3 bases are TGTGCCAGCAGCTTACAGCGGGGGGGCAACTACGAGCAGTACTTC.

The chain is built from TRBV7-8 and TRBJ1-3; D remains unclear. V lost 2 bases and J 0 bases, leaving 11 bases between the germline ends. This CDR3 has 16 residues. The V gene's germline CDR1 is SGHVS and CDR2 FQNEAQ. CDR3 amino acids: CASSLNPPGSGNTIYF. Written as DNA, the CDR3 is TGTGCCAGCAGCTTAAACCCTCCGGGCTCTGGAAACACCATATATTTT.

On this clone: Distinct nucleotide sequences in the sample also encode this CDR3. The rearrangement joins TRBV9 to TRBJ2-3; 9 bases align to TRBD2. V lost 1 base, J lost 4 bases, and 4 bases stayed unmatched. Germline V gives CDR1 SGDLS, CDR2 YYNGEE. The CDR3 is 15 residues long. CDR3 in DNA: TGTGCCAGCAGCGTATGGCGGGGGGGCGCAGATACGCAGTATTTT. Translating gives CASSVWRGGADTQYF.

This clone has at least ten counts. The chain links TRBV2 to TRBJ1-5; 7 bases are a match to TRBD1. V gave up 1 base and J gave up 7 bases; unmatched junction bases: 4. The CDR3 has 14 amino acids. CDR1 is SNHLY, CDR2 FYNNEI, per germline. This chain's CDR3 is CASSEGQGEQPQHF. The DNA for the CDR3 is TGTGCCAGCAGTGAAGGACAGGGAGAGCAGCCCCAGCATTTT.

This CDR3 is CASSMRLAVRGETQYF. The CDR3 DNA follows: TGTGCCAGTAGTATGCGATTAGCGGTGAGGGGTGAGACCCAGTACTTC. The V gene is TRBV19, the J gene TRBJ2-5, with D maybe TRBD2 (6 bases). Germline V gives CDR1 LNHDA, CDR2 SQIVND (reference sequence). V shed 3 bases and J shed 5 bases, with 19 bases lying between them. The CDR3 is 16 amino acids.

The CDR3 DNA reads as TGTGCCAGCAGTTATAGCCTTGAGACCCAGTACTTC. Translated: CASSYSLETQYF. This sequence joins TRBV6-5 and TRBJ2-5; no definite D call. V was shortened by 3 bases and J by 5 bases, with 7 bases between the two germline ends. The CDR3 is made up of 12 amino acids. Germline V lookup: CDR1 MNHEY, CDR2 SVGAGI.

The V and J genes are TRBV3-1 (or the pseudogene TRBV3-2) and TRBJ2-2; no clear D gene. The CDR3 extends over 13 amino acids. From germline, CDR1 is LGHDT and CDR2 YNNKEL (reference sequence). V dropped 2 bases and J dropped 8 bases, with 9 bases sitting between them. CDR3 residues: CASSQTWAGELFF. In nucleotides, the CDR3 is TGTGCCAGCAGCCAAACGTGGGCTGGGGAGCTGTTTTTT.

The chain employs TRBV27 and TRBJ2-7; TRBD1 matches at 7 bases. This CDR3 spans 13 amino acids. V lost 4 bases, J lost 1 base, and 1 base stayed unmatched. Germline V gives CDR1 MNHEY, CDR2 SMNVEV (reference sequence). The CDR3 is CASSWGQSYEQYF. The CDR3 DNA is TGTGCCAGCAGTTGGGGACAGTCCTACGAGCAGTACTTC.

The V and J genes are TRBV7-9 and TRBJ1-6; D remains unclear. The germline CDR1 and CDR2 sequences are SEHNR and FQNEAQ (reference sequence). The CDR3 has 15 amino acids. Trimming removed 1 base at V and 0 bases at J, with 4 bases between. The CDR3 nucleotides are TGTGCCAGCAGCTTAGGGAGCTCCTATAATTCACCCCTCCACTTT. Its protein product is CASSLGSSYNSPLHF.

CDR3 sequence (DNA): TGTGCCAGCAGCTTGAAACGGGAGGATAGCGCCTACGAGCAGTACTTC. Translated, it gives CASSLKREDSAYEQYF. V is TRBV5-4 and J is TRBJ2-7, with TRBD2 matching over 7 bases. J lost 2 bases, V lost 1 base, and 9 bases had no gene match. The CDR3 loop spans 16 amino acids. Germline loops: CDR1 SGHNT, CDR2 YYREEE (reference sequence).

The chain recombines TRBV27 with TRBJ2-2; D is possibly TRBD1 (5 bases). Germline CDR1 MNHEY, CDR2 SMNVEV (reference sequence). The CDR3 runs to 15 residues. Deletions cut 3 bases from V and 3 bases from J, with 11 bases between. The CDR3 nucleotides read TGTGCCAGCAGTTTCACAGGAGTGTACACCGGGGAGCTGTTTTTT. The encoded protein is CASSFTGVYTGELFF.

This chain links TRBV18 with TRBJ2-2, with 9 bases identical to TRBD2. The CDR3 is 16 residues long. Germline CDR1 is KGHSH and CDR2 is LQKENI. J lost 1 base, V lost 6 bases, and 6 bases had no gene match. The CDR3 region has the DNA TGTGCCAGCTCCCCGTTTAGCGGGAGGAACACCGGGGAGCTGTTTTTT. Translation: CASSPFSGRNTGELFF.

CDR3 protein: CATSPGQSRYEQYF. Written as DNA, the CDR3 is TGTGCCACCAGCCCGGGACAATCCCGCTACGAGCAGTACTTC. The rearrangement uses TRBV24-1 and TRBJ2-7, with D tentatively TRBD1 (6 bases). The length of the CDR3 is 14 residues. Germline V lookup: CDR1 KGHDR, CDR2 SFDVKD. The V end lost 7 bases, the J end lost 3 bases, and 15 bases lay between the germline ends.

The gene calls are TRBV6-6 and TRBJ1-6, with D unclear. Germline CDR1 MNHNY, CDR2 SVGAGI (reference sequence). Between the trimmed V and J ends, which lost 4 bases and 6 bases, there was a span of 10 bases. The CDR3 runs to 14 residues. The CDR3 nucleotides are TGTGCCAGCAGTTGGGCACAGTTTAATTCACCCCTCCACTTT. This translates into CASSWAQFNSPLHF.

This clone was seen once. The rearrangement uses TRBV4-2 and TRBJ2-3, with 10 bases matching TRBD2. The CDR3 spans 14 residues. The ends lost 0 bases at V and 6 bases at J; junction bases unmatched: 0. Germline CDR1 is LGHNA and CDR2 is YNFKEQ. The CDR3 region is CASSQELAGDTQYF. The CDR3 DNA reads as TGTGCCAGCAGCCAAGAACTAGCGGGGGATACGCAGTATTTT.

The chain joins TRBV10-3 to TRBJ2-5; TRBD1 is a possible D gene (6 bases). V shed 2 bases and J shed 2 bases, with 12 bases lying between them. Germline loops: CDR1 ENHRY, CDR2 SYGVKD. This CDR3 is built from 15 residues. CDR3 DNA: TGTGCCATCAGTGAGAGAGGGGGTGTACAAGAGACCCAGTACTTC. It codes for CAISERGGVQETQYF.

The chain carries TRBV2 and TRBJ2-7, with D unclear. The CDR3 is 11 amino acids. V dropped 6 bases and J dropped 3 bases, with 6 bases sitting between them. In germline, CDR1 is SNHLY, CDR2 FYNNEI. CDR3 nucleotide sequence: TGTGCCAGCAGGAGCCGCTACGAGCAGTACTTC. Residues: CASRSRYEQYF.

The gene calls are TRBV5-4 and TRBJ2-5, with TRBD1 matching over 8 bases. This CDR3 comprises 13 residues. Germline V CDR1 and CDR2: SGHNT, YYREEE (reference sequence). Trimming cost V 4 bases and J 5 bases; bases outside gene matches: 4. The chain's CDR3 is CASSVGQVETQYF. The CDR3 DNA reads TGTGCCAGCAGCGTGGGACAGGTTGAGACCCAGTACTTC.

This clone appeared a single time. V gene TRBV6-1 combines with J gene TRBJ2-2, with 7 nucleotides matching TRBD1. CDR1 is MNHNS, CDR2 SASEGT, per germline. The CDR3 consists of 14 residues. Trimming removed 2 bases from V and 6 bases from J; junction bases left unmatched: 3. CDR3 sequence: CASSEWQGAGELFF. CDR3 DNA sequence: TGTGCCAGCAGTGAATGGCAGGGGGCCGGGGAGCTGTTTTTT.

J is TRBJ2-7 and V is TRBV5-1; no clear D. The CDR3 runs 14 residues. V shed 0 bases and J shed 1 base, with 8 bases lying between them. Germline V gene data show CDR1 as SGHRS and CDR2 as YFSETQ. This CDR3 is CASSLDYPSYEQYF. The CDR3 nucleotides read TGCGCCAGCAGCTTGGACTACCCATCCTACGAGCAGTACTTC.

The chain has TRBV2 and TRBJ1-1, with 8 bases fitting TRBD1. Trimming took 2 bases from V and 4 from J; bases not matched to a gene: 6. This CDR3 spans 15 amino acids. CDR1 SNHLY and CDR2 FYNNEI come from the germline V gene. The CDR3 loop is CASSEPPGGGTEAFF. The CDR3 DNA reads TGTGCCAGCAGTGAACCCCCAGGGGGCGGCACTGAAGCTTTCTTT.

This chain links TRBV29-1 with TRBJ2-5; possibly TRBD2 for D (6 bases). V was trimmed by 3 bases and J by 5 bases, leaving 10 bases between them. The germline gives CDR1 SQVTM, CDR2 ANQGSEA. The CDR3 is 12 residues long. The chain's CDR3 is CSVDGGLETQYF. CDR3 DNA sequence: TGCAGCGTTGATGGGGGGTTGGAGACCCAGTACTTC.

The chain carries TRBV21-1 and TRBJ1-2; the table's D call TRBD1 went unverified against the DNA. TRBV21-1 is noted as a pseudogene. The CDR3 is 15 residues long. The CDR3 region has the DNA TGTGCCAGCAGCCCTCGGACAGGGACTAACTATGGCTACACCTTC. Its protein is CASSPRTGTNYGYTF.

The V and J genes are TRBV18 and TRBJ1-3; 9 bases line up with TRBD1. V trimming: 3 bases; J trimming: 6 bases; junction bases outside the gene matches: 3. The CDR3 length is 14 residues. CDR1 and CDR2 (germline): KGHSH, LQKENI. CDR3 nucleotides: TGTGCCAGCTCACCGAGGACAGGGGAAAACACCATATATTTT. This codes for CASSPRTGENTIYF.

The rearrangement uses TRBV3-1 (or the pseudogene TRBV3-2) and TRBJ2-1; the D is unclear. This CDR3 is 11 amino acids long. Trimming cost V 4 bases and J 10 bases, with 8 bases left between them. CDR1 and CDR2 from the germline V gene are LGHDT and YNNKEL (reference sequence). The chain's CDR3 is CASSRSTEQFF. The CDR3, as DNA: TGTGCCAGCAGCCGATCAACAGAGCAGTTCTTC.

This clone was picked up one time. The chain recombines TRBV4-2 with TRBJ1-2; 9 bases align to TRBD1. The V segment lost 3 bases and the J segment 2 bases; nucleotides outside the gene matches: 7. The CDR3 extends over 16 amino acids. Per the germline V gene, CDR1 is LGHNA and CDR2 is YNFKEQ. DNA for the CDR3: TGTGCCAGCAGCCACGACACCGGGACAGGGAACTATGGCTACACCTTC. It encodes CASSHDTGTGNYGYTF.

V gene TRBV6-1 combines with J gene TRBJ1-2; 7 bases fit TRBD1. Germline V gene sequence: CDR1 MNHNS, CDR2 SASEGT. CDR3 size: 16 residues. Unmatched junction bases numbered 8, after V lost 3 bases and J lost 1 base. The CDR3 loop is CASSEGTAFFNYGYTF. CDR3 in DNA: TGTGCCAGCAGTGAGGGGACAGCGTTCTTTAACTATGGCTACACCTTC.

This rearrangement joins TRBV15 to TRBJ2-2; 13 positions match TRBD2. CDR3 size: 17 residues. The germline gives CDR1 LNHNV, CDR2 YYDKDF (reference sequence). The V and J ends lost 3 bases and 8 bases, in that order; junction bases with no gene match: 9. This CDR3 is CATSSGPGTSGEGELFF. For the CDR3, the DNA is TGTGCCACCAGCAGTGGTCCCGGGACTAGCGGGGAGGGGGAGCTGTTTTTT.